This TCR beta chain was captured in a study of beta chain features in type 1 diabetes. Sequencing targeted expressed TCRB transcripts, as all isolated RNA had been reverse transcribed. Sequencing used immunoSEQ multiplex PCR; TCRdb keeps in-frame clones, though not all of them. The sample yields 600,000 to 700,000 clones, roughly 12% seen once. General study points: Patients with Type 1 diabetes showed moderately but significantly shorter TCRB CDR3s in all four CD4+ subsets.

This clone was detected only a few times. Its target is not known. In the same sample, other DNA sequences code for this CDR3. The TCR sequence derives from a man aged 25 to 40 with type 1 diabetes. Specimen: naive CD4+ T cells from blood.

The chain's CDR3 is CASSPDRSSYNEQFF. CDR3 bases: TGTGCCAGCTCACCGGACAGGAGCTCCTACAATGAGCAGTTCTTC. The genes are TRBV18 and TRBJ2-1; 7 bases are shared with TRBD1. The CDR3 contains 15 residues. The germline V gene encodes CDR1 KGHSH and CDR2 LQKENI. J was trimmed by 0 bases and V by 3 bases; bases with no gene match: 2.